This T cell receptor (beta chain) derives from a study of early T cells in non-severe SARS-CoV-2 infection. V dropped 5 bases and J dropped 4 bases, with 11 bases sitting between them. CDR3 length: 12 residues. Germline-derived CDR1 and CDR2 are DFQATT and SNEGSKA (reference sequence). Unique molecular identifiers (one per individual cDNA molecule) were attached. TCRdb redid the calling of the 5' RACE reads with MiXCR, one entry per CDR3 protein. Altogether about 32,000 distinct CDR3 sequences are present, about 5% being singletons, with the ten largest covering approximately 3.5%. V is TRBV20-1 and J is TRBJ1-2; D is ambiguous. The TCR sequence derives from an adult who was a healthcare worker with PCR-confirmed SARS-CoV-2 infection or an uninfected control (not recorded which). Sequencing was carried out using whole blood. The CDR3 region is CSAPVLIYGYTF. The CDR3 DNA reads as TGCAGTGCTCCCGTTCTTATCTATGGCTACACCTTC.